The entry below describes one T cell receptor (beta chain). This clonotype has just a few counts. This receptor's antigen is unknown. Within one base of it there is no much larger clone, and no base qualities were kept. Library preparation was by multiplex PCR. Sequenced on an Illumina HiSeq 4000. CDR3 regions were amplified by Arm-PCR with iRepertoire HTBI primers to construct TCR beta libraries. Before sequencing, the PCR products went through gel purification. Processing in the source paper ran as follows. A total of 62 TRBV and more than twelve TRBJ segments were identified across samples and were used for gene usage analysis of CDR3 amino acid clonotypes. Filtered high-quality paired reads were merged into contigs using COPE and FqMerger. BLAST was used to align contigs to the IMGT TRBV, TRBD and TRBJ reference genes, and CDR3 was defined following IMGT. Highly expanded clones were defined as clonotypes with a frequency above 0.1%. Shannon entropy was used to measure repertoire diversity, and the Gini coefficient was used to measure V-J evenness. A clonotype found in more than one individual was treated as public. Clones were called with MiXCR by TCRdb after fastp trimmed the public reads at Q25, and only in-frame beta chains were retained. Rows with a matching CDR3 protein are joined into one entry that keeps the most common DNA and genes. TCRdb assigned the V and J calls; the authors' analysis was not used. The sample table shows under 250,000 distinct CDR3 sequences, and roughly a fifth are seen once. The ten largest make up more than 11% of the sample.

According to the study, the label for this sample's time point signals: newly diagnosed GD, antithyroid drugs for less than 3 months. For both TCR sequencing and RNA sequencing, RNA was extracted from PBMCs in TRIzol. Graves' disease was diagnosed according to American Thyroid Association guidelines. Patients were recruited from an endocrinology department in Xi'an, China. From each patient, around 9.3 milliliters of peripheral blood was collected into an EDTA anticoagulant tube. Ficoll Paque Plus density gradient separation was used to isolate PBMCs, and no further T cell sorting was performed. RNA quality was checked with an Agilent 2100 Bioanalyzer and agarose gel, and concentration with a NanoDrop 2000. The entry originates in a study of regulatory T cells in long-lasting Graves disease (dated by TCRdb to the early 2020s). For the wider study: In the newly diagnosed Graves' disease group, patients had been taking antithyroid drugs for less than 3 months. A total of around 35 samples underwent TCR sequencing, from about 13 patients with persistent Graves' disease and about 20 patients with newly diagnosed Graves' disease. Patients with persistent Graves' disease were compared with patients with newly diagnosed Graves' disease using TCR sequencing and RNA sequencing of peripheral blood. The study was conducted in China and was registered as a clinical trial.

The paper as a whole reports these results and caveats: Sequencing and analysis were restricted to the TCR beta chain. Compared with newly diagnosed patients, patients with persistent Graves' disease had lower TCR Shannon entropy and fewer highly expanded clones, which suggests clonal expansion. The small sample size was acknowledged by the authors as a limitation that may reduce accuracy. A larger number of public clonotypes was shared among persistent patients (approximately 3,000) than among newly diagnosed patients (over 850). Peripheral blood alone was examined, since thyroid tissue, which constituted the primary lesion, could not be accessed. TRBV28, TRBJ1-2 and TRBJ2-5 were preferentially used in persistent disease, while TRBV20-1 and TRBJ2-1 were favored in newly diagnosed disease.

At the junction V is shortened by 1 base and J by 6 bases, with 16 bases in between. Including the terminal cysteine and phenylalanine, the CDR3 comprises 16 residues. Kept here is only the CDR3 DNA, which spans 48 bases and is read in frame from base 1. Looking up the germline V gene yields CDR1 LGHNA and CDR2 YSLEER. This chain is built from TRBV4-3 and TRBJ2-1; the D gene cannot be resolved beyond TRBD1 or TRBD2, each matching 6 bases. Material: peripheral blood mononuclear cells (PBMCs), obtained at new diagnosis, from a patient treated with antithyroid drugs. This TCR derives from a female donor with Graves disease. Here is the DNA: TGCGCCAGCAGCCAAGGGTGGAGGGGGACGTTCAATGAGCAGTTCTTC. The translation is CASSQGWRGTFNEQFF.